This TCR beta chain was observed in a study of T cells expressing NK-cell markers. Study-wide context: The authors sequenced eight donors, of whom seven were HCMV-seropositive and one was seronegative.

The CDR3 consists of 14 residues. Germline V lookup: CDR1 MNHNS, CDR2 SASEGT. Scientists made TCR beta cDNA using 5'RACE template switching with UMIs. No DNA is given; TCRdb re-called the 5' RACE reads and lists each CDR3 protein once. In total, the table holds roughly 280,000 distinct CDR3 sequences. Material for sequencing was blood T cells: a sorted CD56 or NKG2C T cell subset, CD4+ or CD8+ T cells, or bulk PBMC T cells (not recorded which). V is TRBV6-1 and J is TRBJ2-3. This TCR came from a man aged 18 to 35 in good health. The CDR3 loop is CASRGTTGTDTQYF.